A single sample is the source of the 28 T cell receptor beta chains below, sequenced in a study of cytomegalovirus exposure and HLA in healthy donors. Vbeta (60) and Jbeta (13) primers were used in the PCR. Measured with immunoSEQ multiplex PCR; TCRdb has only the in-frame clones, and not every one. The table records around 150,000 clones, about 66% of them present only once. The sequencing sample was made of PBMCs. The receptors derive from a human donor in good health.

This clone appeared a single time. The chain is built from TRBV4-2 and TRBJ1-3; 10 positions match TRBD1. Trimming removed 6 bases from V and 4 bases from J; junction bases left unmatched: 9. Germline V lookup: CDR1 LGHNA, CDR2 YNFKEQ. The CDR3 has 16 amino acids. The CDR3 coding sequence is TGTGCCAGCAGTTTACCGGGACAGGGGCCCGGAAACACCATATATTTT. Its translation is CASSLPGQGPGNTIYF.

J is TRBJ1-5 and V is TRBV28, with unresolved D. The CDR3 covers 13 residues. Trimming stripped 6 bases from V and 7 bases from J, with 13 bases between. Germline V gene sequence: CDR1 MDHEN, CDR2 SYDVKM. This CDR3 is CASSAPRGQPQHF. The CDR3 nucleotides read TGTGCCAGCAGCGCCCCGCGGGGACAGCCCCAGCATTTT. Combining the CDR3 with reference TRBV28 and TRBJ1-5 gives the whole variable domain DVKVTQSSRYLVKRTGEKVFLECVQDMDHENMFWYRQDPGLGLRLIYFSYDVKMKEKGDIPEGYSVSREKKERFSLILESASTNQTSMYLCASSAPRGQPQHFGDGTRLSIL.

This clone was seen a few times. V usage is TRBV18 and J usage is TRBJ2-7; D possibly corresponds to TRBD2 (6 bases). The CDR3 totals 15 residues. V dropped 3 bases and J dropped 0 bases, with 12 bases sitting between them. The germline V gene has CDR1 KGHSH and CDR2 LQKENI. CDR3 coding DNA: TGTGCCAGCTCACCTCCGGACGGGAGCTCCTACGAGCAGTACTTC. Translating it yields CASSPPDGSSYEQYF.

The genes are TRBV6-1 and TRBJ1-5; no reliable D call. V lost 2 bases to trimming and J lost 3 bases, with 17 bases between them. The CDR3 length is 17 residues. Germline loops: CDR1 MNHNS, CDR2 SASEGT. The CDR3 DNA sequence: TGTGCCAGCAGTGAATTGGAGGGCGGGGTGTACAATCAGCCCCAGCATTTT. This sequence encodes CASSELEGGVYNQPQHF.

The chain joins TRBV28 to TRBJ1-2, with 9 bases that match TRBD1. V lost 5 bases and J lost 4; bases outside the gene matches: 2. Germline lookup yields CDR1 MDHEN and CDR2 SYDVKM. The CDR3 runs 13 residues. CDR3 residues: CASSEGQGYGYTF. CDR3 DNA: TGTGCCAGCAGTGAGGGACAGGGCTATGGCTACACCTTC.

The V call is TRBV7-3, the J call TRBJ2-2, with unresolved D. CDR3 length: 17 amino acids. With 5 bases removed from V and 4 bases from J, the gap between germline ends came to 20 bases. Germline values: CDR1 SGHTA, CDR2 FQGTGA. The CDR3 protein is CASSPYRTEIGTGELFF. As DNA, the CDR3 is TGTGCCAGCAGCCCGTACCGAACTGAAATTGGCACCGGGGAGCTGTTTTTT.

The chain carries TRBV6-6 and TRBJ2-3; 10 bases line up with TRBD2. The CDR3 totals 15 residues. Looked up from germline, CDR1 is MNHNY and CDR2 is SVGAGI (reference sequence). Trimming at V came to 6 bases and at J to 4 bases, leaving 7 bases not matched to a gene. CDR3 coding DNA: TGTGCCAGCAGACAAGCGGGAGGGCCGGCAGATACGCAGTATTTT. Residues: CASRQAGGPADTQYF.

The CDR3 reads CASRPAGAGGYTF. Here the CDR3 DNA reads TGTGCCAGCAGACCCGCTGGGGCAGGTGGCTACACCTTC. The chain employs TRBV28 and TRBJ1-2, with D possibly TRBD1 on 5 matching bases. The ends were cut back, 6 bases at V and 7 bases at J, with 15 bases in the middle. Germline V gives CDR1 MDHEN, CDR2 SYDVKM. The CDR3 has 13 amino acids.

V usage is TRBV7-2 and J usage is TRBJ2-3, with 8 bases identical to TRBD2. Per germline, CDR1 SGHTA and CDR2 FQGNSA. Trimming cost V 5 bases and J 3 bases; bases outside gene matches: 7. The length of the CDR3 is 15 residues. Written as DNA, the CDR3 is TGTGCCAGCAGCCGAGCGGGAGTCAGTACAGATACGCAGTATTTT. Amino acids: CASSRAGVSTDTQYF.

This clone is a singleton in its sample. The chain is built from TRBV5-4 and TRBJ2-3; D remains ambiguous. The CDR3 sequence is 13 residues long. V lost 2 bases to trimming and J lost 0 bases, with 4 bases between them. Germline V lookup: CDR1 SGHNT, CDR2 YYREEE (reference sequence). CDR3 nucleotides: TGTGCCAGCAGCTTTTATAGCACAGATACGCAGTATTTT. It yields the protein CASSFYSTDTQYF.

The V call is TRBV27, the J call TRBJ2-7, with TRBD2 matching 14 bases. The germline gives CDR1 MNHEY, CDR2 SMNVEV (reference sequence). The CDR3 runs to 17 residues. V shed 5 bases and J 3 bases; nucleotides not matched to a gene: 9. In DNA form, the CDR3 reads TGTGCCAGCAGTCGGGGACTAGCGGGAGATGCCATCTACGAGCAGTACTTC. It encodes CASSRGLAGDAIYEQYF.

J is TRBJ2-2 and V is TRBV18, with a possible D match to TRBD1 (6 bases). The CDR3 sequence is 14 residues long. V lost 5 bases, J lost 3 bases, and 10 bases lay in between. Looked up from germline, CDR1 is KGHSH and CDR2 is LQKENI. The CDR3 loop is CASSSNRDTGELFF. The CDR3 coding sequence is TGTGCCAGCTCATCTAACAGGGACACCGGGGAGCTGTTTTTT.

This clone has a single count. J is TRBJ1-1 and V is TRBV28; possible D gene TRBD1, 6 bases. Germline CDR1 is MDHEN and CDR2 is SYDVKM. Trimming removed 6 bases from V and 4 bases from J, with 21 bases in between. CDR3 length: 16 residues. The CDR3 DNA is TGTGCCAGCAGACTCCTTTTGGGGGGGCGAGGCACTGAAGCTTTCTTT. This encodes CASRLLLGGRGTEAFF. Full variable domain (remainder filled in from reference TRBV28 and TRBJ1-1): DVKVTQSSRYLVKRTGEKVFLECVQDMDHENMFWYRQDPGLGLRLIYFSYDVKMKEKGDIPEGYSVSREKKERFSLILESASTNQTSMYLCASRLLLGGRGTEAFFGQGTRLTVV.

The CDR3 spells CASSPRTGTSNQPQHF. CDR3 bases: TGTGCCAGCAGCCCCCGGACAGGGACGAGCAATCAGCCCCAGCATTTT. This chain uses TRBV16 with TRBJ1-5, with TRBD1 matching 8 bases. The CDR3 covers 16 residues. The ends lost 4 bases at V and 1 base at J; junction bases unmatched: 6. Per the germline V gene, CDR1 is KGHSY and CDR2 is FQNENV.

The V call is TRBV7-2, the J call TRBJ1-5, with D uncertain. Per germline, CDR1 SGHTA and CDR2 FQGNSA. This CDR3 has 13 residues. Trimming stripped 2 bases from V and 8 bases from J, with 10 bases between. The CDR3 DNA reads TGTGCCAGCAGCTTAAGTGGCGGAGAGCCCCAGCATTTT. It encodes CASSLSGGEPQHF.

This rearrangement joins TRBV9 to TRBJ1-2; 8 bases align to TRBD1. Trimming at V came to 4 bases and at J to 6 bases, leaving 14 bases not matched to a gene. Germline-derived CDR1 and CDR2 are SGDLS and YYNGEE. This CDR3 region has 16 residues. The CDR3 DNA follows: TGTGCCAGCAGCCCGCGGGCCCAGGGGGCTTCCAATGGCTACACCTTC. This encodes CASSPRAQGASNGYTF.

The chain joins TRBV11-3 to TRBJ2-2, with a possible D match to TRBD2 (6 bases). CDR3 length: 14 amino acids. Trimming removed 4 bases from V and 7 bases from J, with 13 bases in between. Germline V gives CDR1 SGHNT, CDR2 YENEEA. The CDR3 DNA is TGTGCCAGCAGCTCCCCCGAGGAGGGCGGGGAGCTGTTTTTT. Protein: CASSSPEEGGELFF.

The chain has TRBV15 and TRBJ2-7; 8 nucleotides match TRBD2. J lost 2 bases, V lost 8 bases, and 8 bases had no gene match. From germline, CDR1 is LNHNV and CDR2 YYDKDF (reference sequence). CDR3 size: 14 residues. The CDR3 loop reads CATSTGGEAYEQYF. CDR3 DNA sequence: TGTGCCACCTCGACGGGAGGGGAGGCCTACGAGCAGTACTTC.

The chain has TRBV5-4 and TRBJ1-5; 9 nucleotides line up with TRBD1. The CDR3 extends over 14 amino acids. The germline V gene has CDR1 SGHNT and CDR2 YYREEE (reference sequence). V shed 3 bases, J shed 7 bases, and the junction held 5 bases outside the gene matches. The CDR3 protein is CASSSGGQGQPQHF. DNA for the CDR3: TGTGCCAGCAGCTCGGGGGGACAGGGACAGCCCCAGCATTTT.

This CDR3 is CASSATPGQSQETQYF. The CDR3 region has the DNA TGCGCCAGCAGCGCCACCCCGGGACAGTCACAAGAGACCCAGTACTTC. The V and J genes are TRBV5-1 and TRBJ2-5, with TRBD1 identical over 7 bases. Trimming took 4 bases from V and 2 from J; bases not matched to a gene: 11. The CDR3 covers 16 residues. The germline V gene has CDR1 SGHRS and CDR2 YFSETQ.

This chain joins TRBV28 and TRBJ2-1; 10 positions agree with TRBD2. The CDR3 is 13 amino acids. V dropped 4 bases and J dropped 9; count of bases not matched to a gene: 3. Germline CDR1 reads MDHEN; CDR2 reads SYDVKM. In nucleotides, the CDR3 is TGTGCCAGCAGTTCTAGCGGGAGCGGTGAGCAGTTCTTC. Amino acids: CASSSSGSGEQFF.

J is TRBJ2-1 and V is TRBV5-4, with D maybe TRBD2 (6 bases). Germline CDR1 and CDR2: SGHNT and YYREEE (reference sequence). CDR3 size: 16 residues. Deletions cut 5 bases from V and 0 bases from J, with 15 bases between. The CDR3 is CASSHSGTRSYNEQFF. The CDR3 nucleotides are TGTGCCAGCAGTCATAGCGGTACCCGCTCCTACAATGAGCAGTTCTTC.

To note about this clone: This same CDR3 is encoded by further DNA sequences in the sample. The gene calls are TRBV5-1 and TRBJ2-7; D uncertain. V lost 4 bases to trimming and J lost 0 bases, with 5 bases between them. The germline gives CDR1 SGHRS, CDR2 YFSETQ. This CDR3 contains 12 residues. The CDR3 loop reads CASSPSSYEQYF. DNA for the CDR3: TGCGCCAGCAGCCCGAGCTCCTACGAGCAGTACTTC.

The genes are TRBV11-2 and TRBJ2-5; no clear D gene. V dropped 6 bases and J dropped 5 bases, with 10 bases sitting between them. CDR3 length: 12 residues. The V gene's germline CDR1 is SGHAT and CDR2 FQNNGV. As DNA, the CDR3 is TGTGCCAGCAGAGGCCCCGGGGAGACCCAGTACTTC. Amino acid sequence: CASRGPGETQYF.

The rearrangement links TRBV15 to TRBJ1-3, with a weak D call TRBD1 (5 bases). Trimming took 5 bases from V and 2 from J, leaving 13 bases between them. CDR3 length: 15 amino acids. The germline gives CDR1 LNHNV, CDR2 YYDKDF (reference sequence). The CDR3 DNA reads as TGTGCCACCAGCGTAACCGGGACTCCTGGAAACACCATATATTTT. Translated: CATSVTGTPGNTIYF.

This clone came up a few times. V gene TRBV11-2 combines with J gene TRBJ2-6; a weak D match, TRBD1 (5 bases). The ends were cut back, 5 bases at V and 4 bases at J, with 21 bases in the middle. The CDR3 has 18 residues. CDR1 is SGHAT, CDR2 FQNNGV, per germline. CDR3 sequence (DNA): TGTGCCAGCAGCCCTTTGGGGATCAGGGAATACGGGGCCAACGTCCTGACTTTC. Translating gives CASSPLGIREYGANVLTF.

The chain combines TRBV10-3 with TRBJ2-2; 7 bases line up with TRBD2. CDR3 length: 15 amino acids. Germline values: CDR1 ENHRY, CDR2 SYGVKD. Trimming cost V 0 bases and J 5 bases; bases outside gene matches: 3. The CDR3 DNA reads TGTGCCATCAGTGAGTCCCCTAGCGGAACCGGGGAGCTGTTTTTT. Translated, it gives CAISESPSGTGELFF.

The genes are TRBV5-1 and TRBJ2-1, with D possibly TRBD2 on 6 matching bases. V lost 3 bases and J 3 bases, leaving 10 bases between the germline ends. This CDR3 region has 14 residues. CDR1 is SGHRS and CDR2 is YFSETQ in the germline V gene. The CDR3 nucleotides are TGCGCCAGCAGCTCCGGGGGATACTACAATGAGCAGTTCTTC. Translation: CASSSGGYYNEQFF.